The TCR beta chain under discussion was sequenced for a study of shared clonotypes between healthy human individuals. Study-wide context: Per donor, CD8 memory used one plate, CD8 naive used two, CD4 memory used three and CD4 naive used three.

This clone was detected only once. Its antigen is unidentified. The CDR3 runs to 14 residues. Germline V gene sequence: CDR1 SGHRS, CDR2 YFSETQ. V gave up 3 bases and J gave up 0 bases; unmatched junction bases: 3. Only in-frame clones appear in the TCRdb table, and some are missing; sequencing was by immunoSEQ multiplex PCR. The profile shows approximately 1.9 million clones, about 94% of them singletons. Study observations and caveats: Among a few donors, roughly 5% of naive CD4 clonotypes were found in common.

Terminally differentiated effector memory CD45RA+ cells were left out of the naive CD8 fraction, which was CD45RO-negative and positively selected for CCR7. The receptor comes from a man younger than 35 in good health. Some clones in this sample may be carry-over from other donors' samples. The J gene is TRBJ2-7, the V gene TRBV5-1; 7 bases fit TRBD1. The sample was naive CD8+ T cells from PBMCs. The CDR3 sequence: CASSWGQYSYEQYF. The CDR3 coding sequence is TGCGCCAGCAGCTGGGGACAGTACTCCTACGAGCAGTACTTC.